Sequencing of this T cell receptor beta chain was carried out in a study of blood T cell repertoires in COVID-19 (dated by TCRdb to the early 2020s). About the investigation overall: Samples covering the acute and convalescent phases of COVID-19 were provided by collaborators in the United States, Italy and Spain. The material from the prospective study consisted of cDNA or gDNA derived from T cells, B-cell-depleted T cells, or PBMCs. The dataset comprised deeply sampled blood TCRbeta repertoires from subjects exposed to, actively infected with, or recovered from COVID-19. The repertoires were released in a freely available public database meant as a resource for research on the immune response to SARS-CoV-2. Samples came from the ongoing ImmuneRACE study (first 160 participants) plus 1,254 subjects from 6 global collaborators. Nearly every sample came with metadata listing a de-identified subject ID, COVID-19 status, age in years and sex. Where available, HLA class I and class II types were taken from metadata supplied by the sample provider and were not determined by assay-based typing.

The immunoSEQ Assay, a bias-controlled multiplex PCR, was used to amplify TCRbeta CDR3 regions from genomic DNA. On the authors' methods: Within the assay, amplification of reference gene primers was used to estimate how many nucleated cells each sample contained. To quantify the absolute abundance of each unique TCRbeta CDR3 rearrangement, sequence reads were collapsed and filtered. For each sample, productive Simpson clonality was calculated by taking the square root of Simpson's diversity index across productive rearrangements. TCRdb re-hosts the immuneACCESS table, in-frame sequences only. Its copies lack some clones; in the studies checked, an unresolved V gene accounts for under half of them, and the cause for the rest is not known. The DNA was the basis for D and trimming; V, J and clone size are from that table. This sample gives 210,000 or so clones in total; over 75% of them show up just once. The ten most abundant clones make up under 4.5% of the sample.

In the germline V gene, CDR1 corresponds to ENHRY and CDR2 to SYGVKD. Including the terminal cysteine and phenylalanine, the CDR3 comprises 14 residues. The retained sequence is limited to the CDR3, 42 bases, with the frame set at the first base. Trimming costs V 4 bases and J 7 bases, and their ends lie 13 bases apart. Points the paper makes about the study in general: How much clinical and demographic metadata was included differed by source and by participant, and the metadata was provided uncurated.

Concerning this clone itself: The antigen this receptor binds is unknown. Per-nucleotide qualities are absent, and no much larger clonotype sits a single base away.

Participants in the prospective study were enrolled through a virtual design, were aged about 18 to 100 years, and lived in some 24 United States geographic areas. In the prospective study, cohorts were assigned on the basis of participant-reported clinical history obtained from a screening survey and a study questionnaire. Each participant in the prospective study had whole blood, serum and a nasopharyngeal or oropharyngeal swab collected by mobile phlebotomists. Prospective study participants could optionally give additional blood draws and questionnaires over an approximately two-month period. Before DNA extraction, prospective study blood samples were shipped either frozen or at room temperature.

The TCR originated in a man under 40 with acute COVID-19. The sample consisted of PBMCs or T cells enriched from blood (not recorded which). The rearrangement combines TRBV10-3 with TRBJ1-4; tentative D gene TRBD1, with 5 bases matching. The nucleotides read TGTGCCATCAGTGCGGACAAGGGCTCTGAAAAACTGTTTTTT. Its protein product is CAISADKGSEKLFF.